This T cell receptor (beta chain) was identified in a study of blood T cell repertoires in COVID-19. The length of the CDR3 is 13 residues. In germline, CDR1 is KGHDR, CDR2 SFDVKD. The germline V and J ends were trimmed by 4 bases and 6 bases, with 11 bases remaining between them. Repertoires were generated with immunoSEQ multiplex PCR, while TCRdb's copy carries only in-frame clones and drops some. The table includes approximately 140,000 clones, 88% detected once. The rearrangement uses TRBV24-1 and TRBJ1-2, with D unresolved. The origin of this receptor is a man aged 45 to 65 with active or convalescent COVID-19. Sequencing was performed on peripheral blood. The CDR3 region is CATSEGGLDGYTF. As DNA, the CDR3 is TGTGCCACCAGTGAAGGAGGTCTCGATGGCTACACCTTC.